These 24 T cell receptor beta chains were sequenced from one sample in a study of PD-L1 blockade in urothelial cancer. Assay: immunoSEQ multiplex PCR; the TCRdb copy retains only in-frame clones and omits some. The data contain some 120,000 clones, less than 95% of them seen just once; the ten biggest clones take up about 4%. Time point: peripheral blood 6 weeks after treatment start. This specimen consisted of PBMCs, obtained around atezolizumab (anti-PD-L1) treatment. These receptors were obtained from a man aged 55 to 69 with urothelial cancer.

A single count supports this clone. V usage is TRBV5-1 and J usage is TRBJ2-1; no clear D gene. V was pared by 0 bases and J by 5 bases, with 6 bases between. CDR1 SGHRS and CDR2 YFSETQ come from the germline V gene. This CDR3 contains 13 residues. CDR3 in DNA: TGCGCCAGCAGCTTGGATCCGGACAATGAGCAGTTCTTC. Its protein product is CASSLDPDNEQFF.

CDR3 protein: CASSQSGTRTNYGYTF. The DNA of the CDR3 is TGTGCCAGCAGCCAGTCCGGGACTCGGACTAACTATGGCTACACCTTC. The chain recombines TRBV7-2 with TRBJ1-2; TRBD1 might be the D (5 bases). Germline values: CDR1 SGHTA, CDR2 FQGNSA. This CDR3 region has 16 residues. V was pared by 5 bases and J by 0 bases, with 16 bases between.

The rearrangement joins TRBV5-1 to TRBJ2-2; D is uncertain. There are 15 residues in the CDR3. CDR1 SGHRS and CDR2 YFSETQ come from the germline V gene. Trimming removed 1 base from V and 2 bases from J, with 9 bases in between. The CDR3 is CASSLKPYNTGELFF. Here the CDR3 DNA reads TGCGCCAGCAGCTTGAAGCCTTATAACACCGGGGAGCTGTTTTTT.

The genes are TRBV4-3 and TRBJ2-5; D uncertain. Germline V gene sequence: CDR1 LGHNA, CDR2 YSLEER. Deletions cut 0 bases from V and 7 bases from J, with 9 bases between. CDR3 length: 13 amino acids. CDR3 coding DNA: TGCGCCAGCAGCCAAGATCTTGGCCGGACCCAGTACTTC. This translates into CASSQDLGRTQYF.

This rearrangement joins TRBV11-2 to TRBJ1-2, with D possibly TRBD1 on 5 matching bases. The CDR3 loop spans 11 amino acids. CDR1 and CDR2 from the germline V gene are SGHAT and FQNNGV. Deletions cut 3 bases from V and 6 bases from J, with 5 bases between. The chain's CDR3 is CASSFRDGYTF. The CDR3 nucleotides read TGTGCCAGCAGCTTCAGGGATGGCTACACCTTC.

This clone was seen once. The V and J genes are TRBV5-1 and TRBJ1-3; 7 nucleotides align to TRBD1. Germline V gene data show CDR1 as SGHRS and CDR2 as YFSETQ. Trimming at V came to 4 bases and at J to 3 bases, leaving 10 bases not matched to a gene. The CDR3 runs 16 residues. The CDR3 sequence is CASSTETGLGGNTIYF. CDR3 coding DNA: TGCGCCAGCAGCACCGAGACAGGGTTAGGTGGAAACACCATATATTTT.

V and J are TRBV15 and TRBJ1-1; TRBD1 matches 11 bases. CDR1 LNHNV and CDR2 YYDKDF come from the germline V gene (reference sequence). This CDR3 has 16 residues. V dropped 5 bases and J dropped 1; count of bases not matched to a gene: 6. CDR3 sequence: CATSPGTGGRNTEAFF. The CDR3 DNA is TGTGCCACCAGCCCAGGGACAGGGGGAAGGAACACTGAAGCTTTCTTT.

This sequence joins TRBV9 and TRBJ2-1; TRBD2 aligns across 12 bases. V shed 4 bases and J 8 bases; nucleotides not matched to a gene: 13. CDR1 is SGDLS, CDR2 YYNGEE, per germline. This CDR3 comprises 17 residues. The CDR3 bases are TGTGCCAGCAGCTTTGGTCTAGCGGGAGGGTCTGGGGATGAGCAGTTCTTC. Translation gives CASSFGLAGGSGDEQFF.

The chain uses TRBV18 and TRBJ2-1, with 10 bases matching TRBD2. CDR3 size: 17 residues. In germline, CDR1 is KGHSH, CDR2 LQKENI. V lost 0 bases and J lost 5; bases outside the gene matches: 7. Written as DNA, the CDR3 is TGTGCCAGCTCACCACCGGCTAGCGGGGGCCAAAACAATGAGCAGTTCTTC. Translated: CASSPPASGGQNNEQFF.

The genes are TRBV28 and TRBJ2-1; 11 bases are a match to TRBD2. The V and J ends lost 6 bases and 6 bases, in that order; junction bases with no gene match: 4. CDR3 size: 14 residues. CDR1 and CDR2 from the germline V gene are MDHEN and SYDVKM. The CDR3 here is CASRYSGGVNEQFF. CDR3 DNA sequence: TGTGCCAGCAGATATAGCGGGGGGGTCAATGAGCAGTTCTTC.

The V gene is TRBV4-2, the J gene TRBJ2-3; 10 bases are shared with TRBD2. CDR1 and CDR2 (germline): LGHNA, YNFKEQ. This CDR3 contains 18 residues. The junction had 13 bases not matched to a gene; V was cut back by 0 bases and J by 7 bases. Here the CDR3 DNA reads TGTGCCAGCAGCCAAGAGGGGGTGTATGCTAGCGGGAGAAATACGCAGTATTTT. Residues: CASSQEGVYASGRNTQYF.

The CDR3 loop is CASSLIGAYQGYTF. The CDR3 DNA reads as TGTGCCAGCAGTTTAATAGGGGCTTATCAAGGCTACACCTTC. The rearrangement uses TRBV6-5 and TRBJ1-2; tentatively, D is TRBD1 (5 bases). The CDR3 spans 14 residues. Germline CDR1 MNHEY, CDR2 SVGAGI. Trimming removed 4 bases from V and 8 bases from J, with 17 bases in between.

This chain connects TRBV11-1 to TRBJ2-7; TRBD2 matches 7 bases. V trimming: 5 bases; J trimming: 6 bases; junction bases outside the gene matches: 13. CDR1 and CDR2 (germline): SGHAT, FQDESV (reference sequence). This CDR3 spans 15 amino acids. Here the CDR3 reads CASSTSGTIGREQYF. The CDR3 region has the DNA TGTGCCAGCAGCACATCCGGGACTATAGGACGCGAGCAGTACTTC.

The V and J genes are TRBV7-2 and TRBJ2-3; D is ambiguous. Germline V gene sequence: CDR1 SGHTA, CDR2 FQGNSA. CDR3 length: 15 residues. With 2 bases removed from V and 0 bases from J, the gap between germline ends came to 9 bases. CDR3 protein: CASSLKRASTDTQYF. In nucleotides, the CDR3 is TGTGCCAGCAGCTTAAAACGAGCGAGCACAGATACGCAGTATTTT.

The chain combines TRBV6-1 with TRBJ2-3, with D possibly matching TRBD1 (6 bases). Germline CDR1 is MNHNS and CDR2 is SASEGT. V lost 3 bases and J lost 1, with 20 bases in between. This CDR3 spans 18 amino acids. The CDR3 loop reads CASSDGTLDPSGTDTQYF. In DNA form, the CDR3 reads TGTGCCAGCAGTGACGGGACACTGGATCCTTCTGGCACAGATACGCAGTATTTT.

The V and J genes are TRBV19 and TRBJ2-7; TRBD2 aligns across 7 bases. Germline lookup yields CDR1 LNHDA and CDR2 SQIVND (reference sequence). The CDR3 contains 15 residues. Germline trimming cut 3 bases from V and 3 bases from J; bases unmatched to any gene: 8. This chain's CDR3 is CASSIRASGLYEQYF. CDR3 DNA: TGTGCCAGTAGTATTCGGGCTAGCGGACTCTACGAGCAGTACTTC.

The chain couples TRBV7-2 to TRBJ2-5; D possibly corresponds to TRBD2 (6 bases). The V end was cut by 5 bases, the J end by 5 bases, with 15 bases between. This CDR3 has 14 residues. CDR1 and CDR2 (germline): SGHTA, FQGNSA. The CDR3: CASSLRRGGETQYF. The CDR3 nucleotides read TGTGCCAGCAGCCTCCGGCGGGGCGGGGAGACCCAGTACTTC.

V is TRBV7-8 and J is TRBJ2-3; 8 nucleotides agree with TRBD2. J lost 1 base, V lost 1 base, and 4 bases had no gene match. The CDR3 is 16 residues long. CDR1 and CDR2 from the germline V gene are SGHVS and FQNEAQ. The CDR3 nucleotides are TGTGCCAGCAGCTTAGGACTAGCGTCCCGCACAGATACGCAGTATTTT. Protein sequence: CASSLGLASRTDTQYF.

The chain couples TRBV4-2 to TRBJ2-5; 9 bases match TRBD2. The CDR3 length is 16 residues. The J segment lost 3 bases and the V segment lost 0 bases, leaving 5 bases of the junction unmatched. The germline V gene encodes CDR1 LGHNA and CDR2 YNFKEQ. For the CDR3, the DNA is TGTGCCAGCAGCCAAGAGGTAGCGGGGGAAGAAGAGACCCAGTACTTC. It specifies CASSQEVAGEEETQYF.

V and J are TRBV11-2 and TRBJ2-7; D uncertain. CDR3 length equals 12 residues. Per the germline V gene, CDR1 is SGHAT and CDR2 is FQNNGV. V lost 5 bases and J 0 bases, leaving 5 bases between the germline ends. CDR3 DNA: TGTGCCAGCAGCCGGAGCTCCTACGAGCAGTACTTC. Its protein is CASSRSSYEQYF.

This clone was seen just once. This chain joins TRBV19 and TRBJ1-2; D not certain. The ends were cut back, 6 bases at V and 2 bases at J, with 10 bases in the middle. This CDR3 has 13 residues. Germline CDR1 reads LNHDA; CDR2 reads SQIVND (reference sequence). The CDR3 DNA reads as TGTGCCAGTAGGCCTTCGGAGAACTATGGCTACACCTTC. As protein: CASRPSENYGYTF.

This chain connects TRBV5-4 to TRBJ1-1; TRBD1 agrees at 8 bases. The germline gives CDR1 SGHNT, CDR2 YYREEE (reference sequence). V lost 3 bases to trimming and J lost 9 bases; unmatched junction nucleotides: 7. CDR3 size: 13 residues. The CDR3 loop reads CASSSTGVGKAFF. The CDR3 DNA reads as TGTGCCAGCAGCTCGACAGGGGTGGGTAAAGCTTTCTTT. Complete variable domain (other parts from reference TRBV5-4 and TRBJ1-1): ETGVTQSPTHLIKTRGQQVTLRCSSQSGHNTVSWYQQALGQGPQFIFQYYREEENGRGNFPPRFSGLQFPNYSSELNVNALELDDSALYLCASSSTGVGKAFFGQGTRLTVV.

The chain has TRBV5-1 and TRBJ1-1; D perhaps matches TRBD1 (6 bases). Trimming shortened V by 4 bases and J by 1 base, and 11 bases separated the two germline ends. The CDR3 totals 14 residues. CDR1 and CDR2 (germline): SGHRS, YFSETQ. Here the CDR3 DNA reads TGCGCCAGCAGCGTGGGACAACCGAACACTGAAGCTTTCTTT. Translating it yields CASSVGQPNTEAFF.

The gene calls are TRBV2 and TRBJ2-1, with a possible D match to TRBD1 (6 bases). Germline V gene sequence: CDR1 SNHLY, CDR2 FYNNEI. Trimming took off 4 bases at V and 9 bases at J, with 10 bases between the two ends. The CDR3 contains 12 residues. CDR3 nucleotide sequence: TGTGCCAGCAGTGCAACAGGGTTTGAGCAGTTCTTC. It is translated as CASSATGFEQFF.